This T cell receptor (beta chain) derives from a study of blood T cell repertoires in COVID-19. About the study: Specimens from acute and convalescent COVID-19 originated in the United States, Italy and Spain. The analysed material was cDNA or gDNA that came from T cells, B-cell-depleted T cells, or PBMCs.

The germline CDR1 and CDR2 sequences are MGHDK and SYGVNS. This CDR3 is 13 amino acids long. J was trimmed by 12 bases and V by 3 bases; bases with no gene match: 7. Source study methods: Reference gene primer amplification yielded estimated nucleated cell counts. TCRdb's copy holds only in-frame clones and misses some; the assay was immunoSEQ multiplex PCR. V and J calls and clone size are as listed in that table; D and trimming were resolved from the DNA. Among tens of thousands of clones listed, roughly 95% were seen once. Sequenced: peripheral blood. The clonotype comes from a human donor with active COVID-19. The donor label of this sample is uncertain. The V gene is TRBV25-1, the J gene TRBJ2-3; 9 positions match TRBD1. CDR3: CASSDPGTGKQYF. The DNA for the CDR3 is TGTGCCAGCAGTGATCCCGGGACAGGGAAACAGTATTTT. Variable domain in full (rest from reference TRBV25-1 and TRBJ2-3): EADIYQTPRYLVIGTGKKITLECSQTMGHDKMYWYQQDPGMELHLIHYSYGVNSTEKGDLSSESTVSRIRTEHFPLTLESARPSHTSQYLCASSDPGTGKQYFGPGTRLTVL.